These 24 T cell receptor beta chains were sequenced from one sample in a study of blood T cell repertoires in COVID-19 (dated by TCRdb to 2018 to 2020). Libraries came from the immunoSEQ multiplex PCR assay. In TCRdb, the immuneACCESS table is reduced to in-frame sequences with V and J assigned. These tables do not hold every clone; where another copy was compared, an unresolved V gene accounts for under half, and the others remain unexplained. The table for this sample lists about 250,000 clones; about nine tenths of them were counted only once. The top ten hold 5% to 6.5% of the sample. Source material: peripheral blood. The receptors here all came from a young woman with COVID-19, enrolled during active disease.

V gene TRBV10-3 combines with J gene TRBJ2-7; tentatively, D is TRBD1 (6 bases). Germline CDR1 is ENHRY and CDR2 is SYGVKD. The CDR3 is 14 amino acids. Trimming shortened V by 8 bases and J by 2 bases, and 16 bases separated the two germline ends. For the CDR3, the DNA is TGTGCCATCCGTGGTGGGGACACCACCTACGAGCAGTACTTC. Amino acid sequence: CAIRGGDTTYEQYF.

The V call is TRBV9, the J call TRBJ1-3; D gene unclear. Germline CDR1 reads SGDLS; CDR2 reads YYNGEE. The V end lost 0 bases, the J end lost 0 bases, and 10 bases lay between the germline ends. The CDR3 runs to 16 residues. CDR3 amino acids: CASSVVPTSSGNTIYF. CDR3 nucleotide sequence: TGTGCCAGCAGCGTAGTTCCCACGAGCTCTGGAAACACCATATATTTT.

This chain uses TRBV7-2 with TRBJ2-3, with a possible D match to TRBD1 (6 bases). The CDR3 length is 15 residues. Germline loops: CDR1 SGHTA, CDR2 FQGNSA. Trimming removed 6 bases at V and 0 bases at J, with 13 bases between. The CDR3 loop reads CASSTTGRSTDTQYF. The CDR3 DNA reads TGTGCCAGCAGTACTACAGGGAGAAGCACAGATACGCAGTATTTT.

CDR3 in amino acids: CASSDSRTSGRRNTQYF. DNA of the CDR3: TGTGCCAGCAGCGACTCTCGGACTAGCGGGAGGAGGAATACGCAGTATTTT. The J gene is TRBJ2-3, the V gene TRBV9; 14 nucleotides match TRBD2. This CDR3 spans 17 amino acids. Losses at the gene ends were 3 bases for V and 7 bases for J; bases not matched to a gene: 10. CDR1 SGDLS and CDR2 YYNGEE come from the germline V gene.

This clone was seen only a few times. V and J are TRBV4-1 and TRBJ2-7; D perhaps matches TRBD1 (5 bases). V lost 0 bases and J lost 3, with 12 bases in between. The germline V gene encodes CDR1 MGHRA and CDR2 YSYEKL. This CDR3 region has 15 residues. The CDR3 region is CASSQEVSGYYEQYV. The CDR3 DNA is TGCGCCAGCAGCCAAGAAGTGTCAGGGTACTACGAGCAGTACGTC.

In this sample, this clone turned up once. The chain combines TRBV5-8 with TRBJ2-5, with 7 nucleotides matching TRBD2. The germline CDR1 and CDR2 sequences are SGHTS and YDEGEE. The V gene end was trimmed by 4 bases and the J gene end by 7 bases; junction bases not matched to a gene: 13. The CDR3 has 15 amino acids. Here the CDR3 DNA reads TGTGCCAGCAGCCCTCGGCGGGAGCGCTGGGGGACCCAGTACTTC. It yields the protein CASSPRRERWGTQYF.

The genes are TRBV29-1 and TRBJ2-7; TRBD2 is a possible D gene (5 bases). The germline CDR1 and CDR2 sequences are SQVTM and ANQGSEA. There are 13 residues in the CDR3. V dropped 7 bases and J dropped 3 bases, with 16 bases sitting between them. CDR3 loop: CSGASGKIYEQYV. DNA for the CDR3: TGCAGCGGGGCTTCGGGGAAGATCTACGAGCAGTACGTC.

This clone is labeled as large. The chain is built from TRBV6-4 and TRBJ2-3, with TRBD2 matching 16 bases. In germline, CDR1 is MRHNA, CDR2 SNTAGT. J was trimmed by 1 base and V by 0 bases; bases with no gene match: 4. The CDR3 loop spans 19 amino acids. In DNA, the CDR3 is TGTGCCAGCAGTGACTCGCCCGGGACTAGCGGGGGGGGCACAGATACGCAGTATTTT. Translating it yields CASSDSPGTSGGGTDTQYF.

V usage is TRBV10-3 and J usage is TRBJ1-2; possible D gene TRBD1, 5 bases. Trimming removed 7 bases from V and 8 bases from J, with 20 bases in between. Germline CDR1 and CDR2: ENHRY and SYGVKD. This CDR3 is built from 14 residues. This chain's CDR3 is CAINSGAQSKGYTF. CDR3 DNA sequence: TGTGCCATCAATTCTGGGGCCCAGTCTAAGGGCTACACCTTC.

This clone was recorded only once. This chain links TRBV27 with TRBJ1-6; TRBD1 matches at 7 bases. The CDR3 spans 15 residues. Losses at the gene ends were 5 bases for V and 5 bases for J; bases not matched to a gene: 6. Germline CDR1 reads MNHEY; CDR2 reads SMNVEV (reference sequence). CDR3 residues: CASSPGTANNSPLHF. The CDR3 nucleotides are TGTGCCAGCAGTCCAGGGACAGCAAATAATTCACCCCTCCACTTT.

V is TRBV6-5 and J is TRBJ1-1; 7 bases agree with TRBD1. Germline V gives CDR1 MNHEY, CDR2 SVGAGI. The CDR3 sequence is 16 residues long. V lost 4 bases and J lost 1; bases outside the gene matches: 9. This CDR3 reads CASSSPRTGSNTEAFF. CDR3 bases: TGTGCCAGCAGTTCCCCCCGGACAGGCTCGAACACTGAAGCTTTCTTT.

The rearrangement joins TRBV5-4 to TRBJ2-1, with 9 bases lining up with TRBD2. V shed 3 bases, J shed 5 bases, and the junction held 9 bases outside the gene matches. This CDR3 contains 16 residues. Germline V gives CDR1 SGHNT, CDR2 YYREEE (reference sequence). This CDR3 is CASSWAGGLADNEQFF. The DNA of the CDR3 is TGTGCCAGCAGCTGGGCAGGGGGACTAGCCGACAATGAGCAGTTCTTC.

V gene TRBV6-5 combines with J gene TRBJ1-1, with 8 bases aligning to TRBD1. The CDR3 covers 14 residues. The germline V gene encodes CDR1 MNHEY and CDR2 SVGAGI. V gave up 7 bases and J gave up 0 bases; unmatched junction bases: 4. CDR3 protein: CASIDRGMNTEAFF. The CDR3 nucleotides read TGTGCCAGCATCGACAGGGGTATGAACACTGAAGCTTTCTTT.

The genes are TRBV28 and TRBJ1-6; TRBD1 agrees at 7 bases. In germline, CDR1 is MDHEN, CDR2 SYDVKM. V lost 2 bases and J lost 7; bases outside the gene matches: 5. The CDR3 totals 15 residues. The CDR3 spells CASSLTGVRNSPLHF. The CDR3 nucleotides read TGTGCCAGCAGTTTAACAGGGGTCCGGAATTCACCCCTCCACTTT. Filled out from reference TRBV28 and TRBJ1-6, the complete variable domain reads DVKVTQSSRYLVKRTGEKVFLECVQDMDHENMFWYRQDPGLGLRLIYFSYDVKMKEKGDIPEGYSVSREKKERFSLILESASTNQTSMYLCASSLTGVRNSPLHFGNGTRLTVT.

The CDR3 coding sequence is TGTGCCAGCAGCTTGGTGCAGGGGGTGCAGTACTTC. Translating it yields CASSLVQGVQYF. This rearrangement joins TRBV5-4 to TRBJ2-7, with 7 nucleotides matching TRBD1. Trimming removed 0 bases from V and 9 bases from J; junction bases left unmatched: 3. CDR3 length: 12 amino acids. The germline gives CDR1 SGHNT, CDR2 YYREEE (reference sequence).

The chain recombines TRBV15 with TRBJ1-2; 8 bases are shared with TRBD1. Trimming took 0 bases from V and 4 from J; bases not matched to a gene: 7. CDR3 length: 16 amino acids. The germline gives CDR1 LNHNV, CDR2 YYDKDF (reference sequence). CDR3 coding DNA: TGTGCCACCAGCAGAGATCAGGGGACAGGCTTCTATGGCTACACCTTC. Translated, it gives CATSRDQGTGFYGYTF. Using reference TRBV15 and TRBJ1-2 for the parts outside the CDR3, the full variable domain is DAMVIQNPRYQVTQFGKPVTLSCSQTLNHNVMYWYQQKSSQAPKLLFHYYDKDFNNEADTPDNFQSRRPNTSFCFLDIRSPGLGDTAMYLCATSRDQGTGFYGYTFGSGTRLTVV.

The chain joins TRBV24-1 to TRBJ1-2; TRBD1 matches 7 bases. From germline, CDR1 is KGHDR and CDR2 SFDVKD. The CDR3 loop spans 14 amino acids. With 0 bases clipped from V and 6 bases from J, the junction kept 3 bases outside the gene matches. The CDR3 DNA is TGTGCCACCAGTGATTTGGAGACAGGGAATGGCTACACCTTC. Its protein is CATSDLETGNGYTF.

The V call is TRBV10-2, the J call TRBJ1-1; D unresolved. This CDR3 comprises 15 residues. CDR1 and CDR2 from the germline V gene are WSHSY and SAAADI. V was pared by 0 bases and J by 4 bases, with 12 bases between. CDR3 amino acids: CASSESSGEFTEAFF. As DNA, the CDR3 is TGCGCCAGCAGTGAGTCGAGCGGAGAATTCACTGAAGCTTTCTTT.

This clone came up a few times. The chain combines TRBV5-4 with TRBJ2-7; 7 nucleotides line up with TRBD1. CDR1 is SGHNT and CDR2 is YYREEE in the germline V gene (reference sequence). The length of the CDR3 is 13 residues. The trim removed 6 bases at V and 2 bases at J, leaving 5 bases unmatched. In nucleotides, the CDR3 is TGTGCCAGCATCTATCAGGGGGCCTACGAGCAGTACTTC. Amino acids: CASIYQGAYEQYF.

This clone came up once. V usage is TRBV11-2 and J usage is TRBJ2-1, with 10 nucleotides matching TRBD2. The CDR3 extends over 16 amino acids. V dropped 0 bases and J dropped 6; count of bases not matched to a gene: 5. Per the germline V gene, CDR1 is SGHAT and CDR2 is FQNNGV. In DNA, the CDR3 is TGTGCCAGCAGCTTAGATGTAAGCGGGGGGGCCAATGAGCAGTTCTTC. This sequence encodes CASSLDVSGGANEQFF. The whole variable domain, filled in from reference TRBV11-2 and TRBJ2-1, reads EAGVAQSPRYKIIEKRQSVAFWCNPISGHATLYWYQQILGQGPKLLIQFQNNGVVDDSQLPKDRFSAERLKGVDSTLKIQPAKLEDSAVYLCASSLDVSGGANEQFFGPGTRLTVL.

Here the CDR3 reads CASSRQMNTEAFF. Here the CDR3 DNA reads TGTGCCAGCAGTCGACAAATGAACACTGAAGCTTTCTTT. The chain joins TRBV12-3 or TRBV12-4 to TRBJ1-1, with unresolved D. Trimming left V 5 bases short and J 0 bases short, with 7 bases between. The length of the CDR3 is 13 residues.

The CDR3 DNA follows: TGTGCCAGCTCACCAAGTCAGAGACAGGGATACATGAACACTGAAGCTTTCTTT. Translation: CASSPSQRQGYMNTEAFF. V is TRBV18 and J is TRBJ1-1; 7 bases line up with TRBD1. V shed 2 bases and J 0 bases; nucleotides not matched to a gene: 12. This CDR3 spans 18 amino acids. The germline gives CDR1 KGHSH, CDR2 LQKENI.

The chain has TRBV6-5 and TRBJ2-7; 9 nucleotides match TRBD1. With V trimmed by 6 bases and J by 1 base, 7 bases remained unmatched. The germline gives CDR1 MNHEY, CDR2 SVGAGI. CDR3 length equals 15 residues. CDR3 in DNA: TGTGCCAGCAGGGTCGACAGGGGGACTTCCTACGAGCAGTACTTC. Its protein is CASRVDRGTSYEQYF.

The chain links TRBV2 to TRBJ1-4; 10 bases match TRBD1. Germline V gene sequence: CDR1 SNHLY, CDR2 FYNNEI. The CDR3 is made up of 14 amino acids. V trimming: 3 bases; J trimming: 8 bases; junction bases outside the gene matches: 3. CDR3 nucleotides: TGTGCCAGCAGTGAGGGGACAGGGGTAGAAAAACTGTTTTTT. Protein product: CASSEGTGVEKLFF.